These T cell receptor beta chains were read from a single sample in a study of T cell repertoires in cytomegalovirus infection. MiXCR was run by TCRdb on the reads, yielding one entry per CDR3 protein. The sample yields about 770,000 distinct CDR3 sequences, roughly 28% seen once. Their antigen targets remain unknown. Sample: cultured CD8+ T cells from PBMCs, taken from culture after CMV antigen stimulation. These receptors came from a human donor in good health (CMV status not recorded). Some clones in this sample may be carry-over from other donors' samples. CDR3s include the opening cysteine and the closing phenylalanine or tryptophan. D genes are given only for firm matches. Expanded clones are given a class, and other clones once, few, many or no size at all.

D gene	V gene	J gene	clone size	CDR3 protein	CDR3 DNA
-	TRBV20-1	TRBJ2-1	-	CSARDSDYRDPHEQFF	TGCAGTGCTAGAGATTCCGATTACCGGGACCCCCATGAGCAGTTCTTC
-	TRBV2	TRBJ2-3	-	CASSAAITEGTDTQYF	TGTGCCAGCAGTGCGGCGATCACCGAGGGCACAGATACGCAGTATTTT
TRBD2	TRBV19	TRBJ2-5	-	CASSITSGGKETQYF	TGTGCCAGTAGTATAACTAGCGGGGGCAAGGAGACCCAGTACTTC
-	TRBV5-1	TRBJ2-3	-	CASSLEGTYTDTQYF	TGCGCCAGCAGCTTGGAAGGGACTTACACAGATACGCAGTATTTT
-	TRBV7-6	TRBJ1-2	-	CASSLALGYTF	TGTGCCAGCAGCTTAGCGCTGGGCTACACCTTC
-	TRBV6-2/TRBV6-3	TRBJ2-1	-	CASSYEQSYNEQFF	TGTGCCAGCAGTTACGAGCAGAGCTACAATGAGCAGTTCTTC
-	TRBV12-5	TRBJ1-2	few	CASGFSTGKGSVDYGYTF	TGTGCTAGTGGTTTCAGTACAGGGAAGGGTTCGGTCGACTATGGCTACACCTTC
-	TRBV6-6	TRBJ2-1	-	CASSNGGFEQFF	TGTGCCAGCAGCAACGGGGGCTTTGAGCAGTTCTTC
TRBD1	TRBV19	TRBJ1-5	-	CASSRSLTGWYQPQHF	TGTGCCAGTAGTAGATCATTGACAGGGTGGTATCAGCCCCAGCATTTT
-	TRBV7-2	TRBJ1-5	-	CASSFIQGINQPQHF	TGTGCCAGCAGCTTTATACAGGGAATCAATCAGCCCCAGCATTTT
TRBD1	TRBV6-2/TRBV6-3	TRBJ2-7	-	CASTWTGDEQYF	TGTGCCAGCACCTGGACAGGCGACGAGCAGTACTTC
-	TRBV4-1	TRBJ1-1	-	CTSSQRSRPSNTEAFF	TGCACCAGCAGCCAGAGGTCAAGGCCATCGAACACTGAAGCTTTCTTT
TRBD2	TRBV28	TRBJ2-5	-	CASSFEAGAPQETQYF	TGTGCCAGCAGTTTCGAAGCGGGGGCCCCTCAAGAGACCCAGTACTTC
-	TRBV12-3/TRBV12-4	TRBJ2-3	few	CASSFLGPSTDTQYF	TGTGCCAGCAGTTTTCTAGGTCCTAGCACAGATACGCAGTATTTT
-	TRBV7-9	TRBJ1-5	-	CASSLALSGWEPQHF	TGTGCCAGCAGCTTAGCGCTGAGTGGCTGGGAGCCCCAGCATTTT
-	TRBV6-6	TRBJ2-7	-	CASSYRVGVEVPYEQYF	TGTGCCAGCAGTTACCGGGTAGGTGTGGAGGTTCCCTACGAGCAGTACTTC
TRBD1	TRBV6-8	TRBJ2-7	few	CASSYLGTGASYEQYF	TGTGCCAGCAGTTATTTGGGGACAGGGGCCTCCTACGAGCAGTACTTC
-	TRBV7-2	TRBJ1-2	many	CASSPVGGYTF	TGTGCCAGCAGCCCCGTTGGTGGCTACACCTTC
-	TRBV10-3	TRBJ2-1	few	CAIRLVLDNEQFF	TGTGCCATCAGACTAGTGTTGGACAATGAGCAGTTCTTC
TRBD2	TRBV5-1	TRBJ2-5	-	CASSFTSGAVKETQYF	TGCGCCAGCAGCTTTACTAGCGGGGCCGTCAAGGAGACCCAGTACTTC
TRBD1	TRBV18	TRBJ1-5	-	CASSPMDRVDQPQHF	TGTGCCAGCTCACCCATGGACAGGGTAGATCAGCCCCAGCATTTT
-	TRBV24-1	TRBJ2-1	-	CATSDFNGYNEQFF	TGTGCCACCAGTGATTTTAACGGCTACAATGAGCAGTTCTTC
-	TRBV3-1	TRBJ2-5	-	CASAPVEGENGETQYF	TGTGCCAGCGCCCCAGTTGAGGGAGAAAACGGGGAGACCCAGTACTTC
-	TRBV6-2/TRBV6-3	TRBJ2-1	few	CASSLPFGINEQFF	TGTGCCAGCAGCCTACCTTTTGGCATCAATGAGCAGTTCTTC
-	TRBV13	TRBJ1-2	few	CASSLGRSPNYGYTF	TGTGCCAGCAGCTTAGGACGGAGCCCTAACTATGGCTACACCTTC
-	TRBV18	TRBJ2-2	-	CASSPPMTDFTGELFF	TGTGCCAGCTCACCACCGATGACAGACTTCACCGGGGAGCTGTTTTTT
-	TRBV5-6	TRBJ2-4	few	CASSLYGAKNIQYF	TGTGCCAGCAGCTTGTACGGAGCCAAAAACATTCAGTACTTC
-	TRBV15	TRBJ1-2	few	CATSRTATVNYGYTF	TGTGCCACCAGCAGGACCGCGACAGTGAACTATGGCTACACCTTC
-	TRBV27	TRBJ2-1	few	CASTGGSDSYNEQFF	TGTGCCAGCACTGGCGGCAGTGACTCCTACAATGAGCAGTTCTTC
TRBD1	TRBV7-6	TRBJ1-1	-	CASSLGGQGPTEAFF	TGTGCCAGCAGCTTGGGCGGACAGGGACCCACTGAAGCTTTCTTT
-	TRBV4-1	TRBJ2-2	once	CASSQTVVGTGELFF	TGCGCCAGCAGCCAGACGGTTGTAGGGACCGGGGAGCTGTTTTTT
TRBD1	TRBV6-8	TRBJ2-7	-	CASRDRDRPYEQYF	TGTGCCAGCAGAGACCGGGACAGACCTTACGAGCAGTACTTC
TRBD2	TRBV4-3	TRBJ2-1	-	CASSQGLAGSYNEQFF	TGCGCCAGCAGCCAAGGCCTAGCGGGGAGTTACAATGAGCAGTTCTTC
-	TRBV2	TRBJ1-5	many	CASSDFGGNQPQHF	TGTGCCAGCAGTGATTTTGGGGGCAATCAGCCCCAGCATTTT
-	TRBV6-6	TRBJ1-1	many	CASSYDQNTEAFF	TGTGCCAGCAGTTACGACCAAAACACTGAAGCTTTCTTT
-	TRBV19	TRBJ2-5	few	CASSNKTEGFETQYF	TGTGCCAGTAGTAATAAGACCGAGGGGTTTGAGACCCAGTACTTC
TRBD1	TRBV7-2	TRBJ2-7	many	CASSSVRDSAYEQYF	TGTGCCAGCAGCTCAGTTCGGGACAGCGCGTACGAGCAGTACTTC